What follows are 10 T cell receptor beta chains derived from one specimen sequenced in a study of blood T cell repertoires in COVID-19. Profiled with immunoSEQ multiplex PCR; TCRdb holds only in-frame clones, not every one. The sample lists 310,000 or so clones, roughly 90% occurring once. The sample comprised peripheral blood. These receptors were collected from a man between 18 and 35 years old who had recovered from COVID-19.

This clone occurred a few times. CDR3 residues: CASSILPSEAGQPQHF. The DNA of the CDR3 is TGTGCCAGTAGTATTCTGCCGTCCGAGGCGGGTCAGCCCCAGCATTTT. The chain has TRBV19 and TRBJ1-5, with D unclear. The germline gives CDR1 LNHDA, CDR2 SQIVND (reference sequence). The CDR3 extends over 16 amino acids. The V gene lost 3 bases and the J gene lost 6 bases, with 18 bases spanning the gap.

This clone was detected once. The DNA for the CDR3 is TGTGCCATCAGTGAGGGGACATATGGCTACGAGCAGTACTTC. This codes for CAISEGTYGYEQYF. This chain uses TRBV10-3 with TRBJ2-7; TRBD1 is a possible D gene (6 bases). V was shortened by 2 bases and J by 3 bases, with 11 bases between the two germline ends. Germline V gene sequence: CDR1 ENHRY, CDR2 SYGVKD. This CDR3 contains 14 residues.

This chain's CDR3 is CASSPTGDTHNEQFF. CDR3 DNA: TGTGCCAGCAGTCCTACAGGGGACACACATAATGAGCAGTTCTTC. This chain joins TRBV6-5 and TRBJ2-1, with 7 nucleotides matching TRBD1. After removal of 5 bases from V and 7 bases from J, the junction contained 11 bases not matched to a gene. The CDR3 is 15 amino acids. Germline V lookup: CDR1 MNHEY, CDR2 SVGAGI.

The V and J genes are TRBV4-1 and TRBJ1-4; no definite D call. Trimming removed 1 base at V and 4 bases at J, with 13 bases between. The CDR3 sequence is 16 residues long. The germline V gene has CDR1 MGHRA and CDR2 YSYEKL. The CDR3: CASSQGRLASNEKLFF. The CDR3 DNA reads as TGCGCCAGCAGCCAAGGCAGGCTCGCCAGTAATGAAAAACTGTTTTTT.

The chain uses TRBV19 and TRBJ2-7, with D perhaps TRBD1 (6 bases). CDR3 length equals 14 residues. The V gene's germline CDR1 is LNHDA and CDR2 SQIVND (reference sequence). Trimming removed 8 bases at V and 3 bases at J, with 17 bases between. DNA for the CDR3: TGTGCCAGTTCGGGACATTCTCTCTACTACGAGCAGTACTTC. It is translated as CASSGHSLYYEQYF.

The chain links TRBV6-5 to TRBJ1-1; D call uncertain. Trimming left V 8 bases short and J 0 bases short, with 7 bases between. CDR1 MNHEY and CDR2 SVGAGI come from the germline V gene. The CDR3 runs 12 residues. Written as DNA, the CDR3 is TGTGCCAGCTCCCCAGTGAACACTGAAGCTTTCTTT. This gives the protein CASSPVNTEAFF.

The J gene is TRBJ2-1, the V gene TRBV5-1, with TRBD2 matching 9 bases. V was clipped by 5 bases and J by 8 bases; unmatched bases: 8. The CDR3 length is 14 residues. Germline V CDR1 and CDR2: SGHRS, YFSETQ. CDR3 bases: TGCGCCAGCAGTTGGCTAGCGGGGAAGGATGAGCAGTTCTTC. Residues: CASSWLAGKDEQFF.

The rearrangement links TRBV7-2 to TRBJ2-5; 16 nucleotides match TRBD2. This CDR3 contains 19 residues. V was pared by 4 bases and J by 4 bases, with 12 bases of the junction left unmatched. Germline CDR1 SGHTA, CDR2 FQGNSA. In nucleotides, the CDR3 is TGTGCCAGCAGCTCCCCCGAGGGACTAGCGGGGGGGCCCTTAGAGACCCAGTACTTC. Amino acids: CASSSPEGLAGGPLETQYF.

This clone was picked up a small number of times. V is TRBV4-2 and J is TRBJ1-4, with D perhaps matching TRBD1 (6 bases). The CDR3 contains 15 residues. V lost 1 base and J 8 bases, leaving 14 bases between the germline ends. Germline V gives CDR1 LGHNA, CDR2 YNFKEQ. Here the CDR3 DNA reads TGTGCCAGCAGCCAAGGCGACTTTCAGGGGGAAAAACTGTTTTTT. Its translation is CASSQGDFQGEKLFF.

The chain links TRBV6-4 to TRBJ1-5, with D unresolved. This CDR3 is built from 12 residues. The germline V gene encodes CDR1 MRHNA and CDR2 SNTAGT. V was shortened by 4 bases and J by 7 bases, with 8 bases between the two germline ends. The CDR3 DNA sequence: TGTGCCAGCAGTGCCCCCGAGCAGCCCCAGCATTTT. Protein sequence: CASSAPEQPQHF.